This T cell receptor beta chain is drawn from a study of blood T cell repertoires in COVID-19. Allocation to cohorts depended on clinical history reported by the participants. Produced via immunoSEQ multiplex PCR; TCRdb's table is partial and in-frame only. The sample carries about 460,000 clones, approximately 90% recorded once. The CDR3 consists of 14 residues. The ends lost 4 bases at V and 2 bases at J; junction bases unmatched: 3. Germline assignment: CDR1 LNHDA and CDR2 SQIVND (reference sequence). This sequence was found in a woman in her sixties or seventies who had recovered from COVID-19. Input material: PBMCs or T cells enriched from blood (not recorded which). The J gene is TRBJ1-2, the V gene TRBV19; 8 bases are a match to TRBD1. For the CDR3, the DNA is TGTGCCAGTAGTACCCGGACAGGGAACTATGGCTACACCTTC. Translated: CASSTRTGNYGYTF.